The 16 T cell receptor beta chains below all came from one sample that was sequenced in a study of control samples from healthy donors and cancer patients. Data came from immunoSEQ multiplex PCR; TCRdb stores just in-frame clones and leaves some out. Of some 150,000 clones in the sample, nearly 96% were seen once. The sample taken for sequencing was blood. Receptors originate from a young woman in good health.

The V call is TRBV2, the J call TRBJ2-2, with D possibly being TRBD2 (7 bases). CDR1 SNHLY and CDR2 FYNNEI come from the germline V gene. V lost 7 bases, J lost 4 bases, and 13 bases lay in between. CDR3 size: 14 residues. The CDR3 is CASKGGIGTGELFF. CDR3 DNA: TGTGCCAGCAAGGGGGGGATTGGCACCGGGGAGCTGTTTTTT. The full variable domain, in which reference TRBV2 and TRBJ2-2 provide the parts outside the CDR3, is EPEVTQTPSHQVTQMGQEVILRCVPISNHLYFYWYRQILGQKVEFLVSFYNNEISEKSEIFDDQFSVERPDGSNFTLKIRSTKLEDSAMYFCASKGGIGTGELFFGEGSRLTVL.

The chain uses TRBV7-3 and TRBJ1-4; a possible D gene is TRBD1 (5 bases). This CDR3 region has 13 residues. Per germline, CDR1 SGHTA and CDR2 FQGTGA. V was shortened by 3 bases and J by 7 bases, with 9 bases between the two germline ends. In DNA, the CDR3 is TGTGCCAGCAGCTTGGGACCTTTTGAAAAACTGTTTTTT. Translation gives CASSLGPFEKLFF. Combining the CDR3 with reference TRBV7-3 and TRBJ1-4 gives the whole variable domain GAGVSQTPSNKVTEKGKYVELRCDPISGHTALYWYRQSLGQGPEFLIYFQGTGAADDSGLPNDRFFAVRPEGSVSTLKIQRTERGDSAVYLCASSLGPFEKLFFGSGTQLSVL.

The CDR3 DNA reads as TGTGCCAGCAGCGGGAGGTTGGTAGGTAACACTGAAGCTTTCTTT. Protein sequence: CASSGRLVGNTEAFF. The V and J genes are TRBV9 and TRBJ1-1, with D hard to call. The CDR3 extends over 15 amino acids. Germline V lookup: CDR1 SGDLS, CDR2 YYNGEE. V lost 3 bases, J lost 2 bases, and 14 bases lay in between.

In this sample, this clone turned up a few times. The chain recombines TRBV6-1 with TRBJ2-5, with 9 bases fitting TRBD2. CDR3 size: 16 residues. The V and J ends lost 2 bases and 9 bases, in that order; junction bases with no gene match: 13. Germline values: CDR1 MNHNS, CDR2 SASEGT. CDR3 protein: CASSESWRGGYLAQYF. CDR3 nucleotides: TGTGCCAGCAGTGAATCGTGGCGGGGGGGATATCTCGCCCAGTACTTC.

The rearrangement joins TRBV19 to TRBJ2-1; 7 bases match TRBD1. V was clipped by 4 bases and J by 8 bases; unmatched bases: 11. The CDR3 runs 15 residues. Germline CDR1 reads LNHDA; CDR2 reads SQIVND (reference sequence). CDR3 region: CASSNRDSGPDEQFF. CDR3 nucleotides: TGTGCCAGTAGTAACCGGGACAGTGGTCCCGATGAGCAGTTCTTC.

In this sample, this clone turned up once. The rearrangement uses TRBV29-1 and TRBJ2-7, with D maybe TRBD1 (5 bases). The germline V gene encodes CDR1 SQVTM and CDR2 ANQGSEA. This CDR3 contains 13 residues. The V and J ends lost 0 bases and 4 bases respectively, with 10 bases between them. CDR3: CSVEEGQGYEQYF. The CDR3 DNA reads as TGCAGCGTTGAAGAAGGGCAGGGATACGAGCAGTACTTC.

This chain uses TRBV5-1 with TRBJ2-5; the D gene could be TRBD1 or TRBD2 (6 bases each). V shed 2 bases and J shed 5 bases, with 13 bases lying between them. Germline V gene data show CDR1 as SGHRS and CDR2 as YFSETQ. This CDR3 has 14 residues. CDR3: CASSLQGLGETQYF. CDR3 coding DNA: TGCGCCAGCAGCTTACAGGGACTTGGGGAGACCCAGTACTTC.

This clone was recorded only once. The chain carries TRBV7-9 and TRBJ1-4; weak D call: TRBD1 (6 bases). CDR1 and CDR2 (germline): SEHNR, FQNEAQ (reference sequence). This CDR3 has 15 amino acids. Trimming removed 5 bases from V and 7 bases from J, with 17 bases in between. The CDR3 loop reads CASSQDRSRREKLFF. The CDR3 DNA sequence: TGTGCCAGCAGCCAAGACAGGTCCCGTCGTGAAAAACTGTTTTTT.

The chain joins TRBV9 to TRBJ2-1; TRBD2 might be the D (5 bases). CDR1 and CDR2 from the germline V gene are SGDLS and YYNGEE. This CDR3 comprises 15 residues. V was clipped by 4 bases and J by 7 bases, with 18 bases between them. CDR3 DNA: TGTGCCAGCAGCCGGAGGCTAGTCAGGCCAAATGAGCAGTTCTTC. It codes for CASSRRLVRPNEQFF.

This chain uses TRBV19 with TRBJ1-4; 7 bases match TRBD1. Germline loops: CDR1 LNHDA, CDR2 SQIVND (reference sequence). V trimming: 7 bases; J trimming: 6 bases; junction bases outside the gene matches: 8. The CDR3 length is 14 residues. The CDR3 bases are TGTGCCAGTAATCCTCACAGGGGAGATGAAAAACTGTTTTTT. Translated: CASNPHRGDEKLFF.

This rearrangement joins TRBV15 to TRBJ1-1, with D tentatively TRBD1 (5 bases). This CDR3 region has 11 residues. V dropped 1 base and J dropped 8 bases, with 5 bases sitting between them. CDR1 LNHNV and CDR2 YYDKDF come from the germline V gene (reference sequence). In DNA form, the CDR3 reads TGTGCCACCAGCAGAGGGACAGAAGCTTTCTTT. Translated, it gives CATSRGTEAFF. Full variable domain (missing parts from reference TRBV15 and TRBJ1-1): DAMVIQNPRYQVTQFGKPVTLSCSQTLNHNVMYWYQQKSSQAPKLLFHYYDKDFNNEADTPDNFQSRRPNTSFCFLDIRSPGLGDTAMYLCATSRGTEAFFGQGTRLTVV.

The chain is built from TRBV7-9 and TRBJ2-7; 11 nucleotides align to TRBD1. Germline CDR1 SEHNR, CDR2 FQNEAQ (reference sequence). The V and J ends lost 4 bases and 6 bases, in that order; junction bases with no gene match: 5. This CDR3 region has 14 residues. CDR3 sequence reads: CASSWDRGDSEQYF. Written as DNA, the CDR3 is TGTGCCAGCAGCTGGGACAGGGGGGACTCCGAGCAGTACTTC.

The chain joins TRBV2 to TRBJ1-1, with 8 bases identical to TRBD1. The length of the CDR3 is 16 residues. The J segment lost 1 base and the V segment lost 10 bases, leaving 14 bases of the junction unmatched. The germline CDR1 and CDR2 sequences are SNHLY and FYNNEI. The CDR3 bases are TGTGCCACACAAGGGGGCAGGGGGCTGCGGAACACTGAAGCTTTCTTT. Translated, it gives CATQGGRGLRNTEAFF. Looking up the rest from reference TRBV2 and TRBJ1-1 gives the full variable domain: EPEVTQTPSHQVTQMGQEVILRCVPISNHLYFYWYRQILGQKVEFLVSFYNNEISEKSEIFDDQFSVERPDGSNFTLKIRSTKLEDSAMYFCATQGGRGLRNTEAFFGQGTRLTVV.

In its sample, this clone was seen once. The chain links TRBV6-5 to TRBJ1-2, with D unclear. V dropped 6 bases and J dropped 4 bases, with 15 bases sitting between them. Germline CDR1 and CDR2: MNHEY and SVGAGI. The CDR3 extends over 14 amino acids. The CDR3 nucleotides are TGTGCCAGCAGCCGAGACCCCGTCGGCTATGGCTACACCTTC. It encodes CASSRDPVGYGYTF.

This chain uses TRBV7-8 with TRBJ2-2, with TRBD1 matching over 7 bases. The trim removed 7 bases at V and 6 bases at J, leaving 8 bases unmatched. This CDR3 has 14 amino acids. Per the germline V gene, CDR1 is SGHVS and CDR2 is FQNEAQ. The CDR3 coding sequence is TGTGCCAGCACCTTGGACAGGCGGGCCGGGGAGCTGTTTTTT. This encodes CASTLDRRAGELFF.

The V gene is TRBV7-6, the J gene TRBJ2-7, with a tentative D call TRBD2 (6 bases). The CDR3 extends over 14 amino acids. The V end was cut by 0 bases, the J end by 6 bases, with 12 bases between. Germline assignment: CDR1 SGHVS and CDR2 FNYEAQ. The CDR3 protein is CASSLASGAFEQYF. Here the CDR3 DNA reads TGTGCCAGCAGCTTAGCTTCGGGAGCATTCGAGCAGTACTTC.